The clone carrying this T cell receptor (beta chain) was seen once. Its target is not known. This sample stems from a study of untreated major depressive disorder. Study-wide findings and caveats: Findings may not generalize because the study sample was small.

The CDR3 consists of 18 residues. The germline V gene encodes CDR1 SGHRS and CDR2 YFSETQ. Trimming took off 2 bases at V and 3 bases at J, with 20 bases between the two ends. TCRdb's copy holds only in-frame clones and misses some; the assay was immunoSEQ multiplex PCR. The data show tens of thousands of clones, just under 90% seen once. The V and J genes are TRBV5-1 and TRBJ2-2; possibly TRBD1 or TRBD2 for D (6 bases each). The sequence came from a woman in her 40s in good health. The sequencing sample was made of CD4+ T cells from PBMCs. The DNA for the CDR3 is TGCGCCAGCAGCTTCCCGAGGGGGGATGGCCTCCACACCGGGGAGCTGTTTTTT. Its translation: CASSFPRGDGLHTGELFF.